In its sample, the clone carrying this T cell receptor (beta chain) was seen once. The germline V and J ends were trimmed by 6 bases and 3 bases, with 18 bases remaining between them. Germline lookup yields CDR1 MNHEY and CDR2 SMNVEV (reference sequence). The CDR3 consists of 15 residues. The data were taken from a study of cytomegalovirus exposure and HLA in healthy donors. Study summary: The 90 to 150 validation repertoires, a later analysis reported, used the same platform as the approximately 670 first-cohort repertoires.

Data came from immunoSEQ multiplex PCR; TCRdb stores just in-frame clones and leaves some out. This sample has approximately 190,000 clones; roughly 82% occur once, and the top ten carry over 10%. Separation from the roughly 600-subject first cohort characterized the roughly 110-subject validation cohort, to which the donors belonged. This TCR was sampled from a woman in her twenties or thirties in good health and CMV-seropositive. The chain employs TRBV27 and TRBJ2-7; D possibly corresponds to TRBD1 (6 bases). The sample taken for sequencing was PBMCs. The CDR3 spells CASSPSADRSYEQYF. The CDR3 nucleotides are TGTGCCAGCAGCCCCTCCGCGGACAGAAGCTACGAGCAGTACTTC.